The clone carrying this T cell receptor (beta chain) has a handful of counts. This specimen belongs to a study of beta chain features in type 1 diabetes. Study summary: Age, gender and cell yields were alike across patients and healthy donors.

Germline-derived CDR1 and CDR2 are LGHNA and YNFKEQ. The ends lost 3 bases at V and 7 bases at J; junction bases unmatched: 8. The CDR3 covers 16 residues. The whole isolated RNA underwent reverse transcription, so sequencing captured expressed TCRB transcripts. Sequenced by immunoSEQ multiplex PCR; TCRdb stores in-frame clones only, minus some. There are more than 140,000 clones in the sample; approximately 9.8% occur only once, and almost 0.65% lies in the top ten. This clonotype was sampled from a woman in her forties in good health. The genes are TRBV4-2 and TRBJ2-1; 11 bases match TRBD2. Sequences were obtained from central memory CD4+ T cells from blood. The CDR3 bases are TGTGCCAGCAGCCATTTAGCGGGGGGGCCGGGGAATGAGCAGTTCTTC. Translating it yields CASSHLAGGPGNEQFF.